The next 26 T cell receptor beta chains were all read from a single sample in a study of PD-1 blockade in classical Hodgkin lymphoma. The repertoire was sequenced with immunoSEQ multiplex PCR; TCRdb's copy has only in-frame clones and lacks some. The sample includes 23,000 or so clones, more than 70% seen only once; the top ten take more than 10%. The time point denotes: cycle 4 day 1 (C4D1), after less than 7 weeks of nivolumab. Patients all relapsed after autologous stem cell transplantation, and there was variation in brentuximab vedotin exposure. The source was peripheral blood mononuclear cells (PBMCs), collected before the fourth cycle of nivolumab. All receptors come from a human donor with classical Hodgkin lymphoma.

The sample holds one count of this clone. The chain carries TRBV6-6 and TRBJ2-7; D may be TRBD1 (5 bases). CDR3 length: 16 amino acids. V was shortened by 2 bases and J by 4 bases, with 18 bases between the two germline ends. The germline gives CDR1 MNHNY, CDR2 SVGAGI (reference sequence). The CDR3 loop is CASSYNKRGHRYEQYF. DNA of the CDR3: TGTGCCAGCAGTTACAATAAAAGGGGTCATAGGTACGAGCAGTACTTC.

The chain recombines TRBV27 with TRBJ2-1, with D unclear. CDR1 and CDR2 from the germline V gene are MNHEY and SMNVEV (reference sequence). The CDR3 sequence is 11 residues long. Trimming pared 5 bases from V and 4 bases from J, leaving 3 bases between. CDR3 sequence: CASSLYNEQFF. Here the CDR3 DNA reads TGTGCCAGCAGTCTTTACAATGAGCAGTTCTTC.

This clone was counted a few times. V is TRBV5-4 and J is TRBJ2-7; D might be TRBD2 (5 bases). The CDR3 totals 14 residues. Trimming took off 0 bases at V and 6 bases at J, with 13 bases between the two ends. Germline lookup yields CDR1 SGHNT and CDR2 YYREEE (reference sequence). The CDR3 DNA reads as TGTGCCAGCAGCTTGGCCACTCCTAGCTCCGAGCAGTACTTC. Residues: CASSLATPSSEQYF.

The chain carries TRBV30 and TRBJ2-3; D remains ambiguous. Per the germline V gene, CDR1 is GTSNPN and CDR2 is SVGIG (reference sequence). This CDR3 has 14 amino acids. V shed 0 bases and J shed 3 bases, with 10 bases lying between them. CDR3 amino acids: CAWSVGPLTDTQYF. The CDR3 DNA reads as TGTGCCTGGAGTGTGGGCCCACTAACAGATACGCAGTATTTT.

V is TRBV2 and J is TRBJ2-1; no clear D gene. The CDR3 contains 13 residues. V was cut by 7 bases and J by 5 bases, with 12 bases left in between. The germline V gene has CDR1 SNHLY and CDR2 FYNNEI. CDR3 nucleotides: TGTGCCAGCAAAGATGACTGGAACAATGAGCAGTTCTTC. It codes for CASKDDWNNEQFF.

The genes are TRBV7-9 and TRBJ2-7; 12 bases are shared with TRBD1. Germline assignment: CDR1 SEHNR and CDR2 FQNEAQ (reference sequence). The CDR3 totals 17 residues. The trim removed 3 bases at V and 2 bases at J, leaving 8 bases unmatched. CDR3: CASSFAPGQGAPYEQYF. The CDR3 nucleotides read TGTGCCAGCAGCTTCGCTCCGGGACAGGGGGCGCCCTACGAGCAGTACTTC.

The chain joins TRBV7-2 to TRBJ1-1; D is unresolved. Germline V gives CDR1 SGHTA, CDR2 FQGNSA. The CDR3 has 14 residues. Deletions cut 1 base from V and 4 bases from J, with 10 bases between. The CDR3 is CASSLGGTSTEAFF. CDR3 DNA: TGTGCCAGCAGCTTAGGGGGTACGAGCACTGAAGCTTTCTTT.

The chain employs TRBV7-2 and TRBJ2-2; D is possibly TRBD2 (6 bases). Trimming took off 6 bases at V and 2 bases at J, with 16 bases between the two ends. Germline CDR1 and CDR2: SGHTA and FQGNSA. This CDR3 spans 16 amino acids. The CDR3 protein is CASSTTWGVNTGELFF. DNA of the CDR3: TGTGCCAGCAGTACGACCTGGGGGGTCAACACCGGGGAGCTGTTTTTT.

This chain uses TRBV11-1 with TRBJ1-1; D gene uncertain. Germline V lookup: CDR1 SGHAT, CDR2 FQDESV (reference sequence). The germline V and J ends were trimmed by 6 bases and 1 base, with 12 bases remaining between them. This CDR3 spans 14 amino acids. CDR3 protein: CASSFVPENTEAFF. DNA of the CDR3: TGTGCCAGCAGTTTCGTCCCTGAGAACACTGAAGCTTTCTTT.

The CDR3 region is CASSLARVNEQFF. CDR3 in DNA: TGTGCCAGCAGCTTAGCCAGGGTCAATGAGCAGTTCTTC. The rearrangement joins TRBV11-1 to TRBJ2-1; the D gene is possibly TRBD1 (5 bases). Trimming cost V 0 bases and J 6 bases, with 6 bases left between them. Germline lookup yields CDR1 SGHAT and CDR2 FQDESV (reference sequence). This CDR3 has 13 residues.

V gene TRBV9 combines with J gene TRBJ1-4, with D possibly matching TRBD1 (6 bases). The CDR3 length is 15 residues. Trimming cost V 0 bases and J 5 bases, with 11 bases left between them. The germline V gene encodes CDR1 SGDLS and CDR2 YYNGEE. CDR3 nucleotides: TGTGCCAGCAGCGTAGAGAACACAGGGAATGAAAAACTGTTTTTT. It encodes CASSVENTGNEKLFF. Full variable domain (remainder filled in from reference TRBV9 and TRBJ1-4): DSGVTQTPKHLITATGQRVTLRCSPRSGDLSVYWYQQSLDQGLQFLIQYYNGEERAKGNILERFSAQQFPDLHSELNLSSLELGDSALYFCASSVENTGNEKLFFGSGTQLSVL.

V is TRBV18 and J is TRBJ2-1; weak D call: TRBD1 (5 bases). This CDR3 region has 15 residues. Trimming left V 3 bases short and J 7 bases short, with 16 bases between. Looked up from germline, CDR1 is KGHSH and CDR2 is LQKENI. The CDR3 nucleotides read TGTGCCAGCTCACCGGGGCCAGATAAGAGGAATGAGCAGTTCTTC. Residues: CASSPGPDKRNEQFF. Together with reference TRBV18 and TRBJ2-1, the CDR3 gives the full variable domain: NAGVMQNPRHLVRRRGQEARLRCSPMKGHSHVYWYRQLPEEGLKFMVYLQKENIIDESGMPKERFSAEFPKEGPSILRIQQVVRGDSAAYFCASSPGPDKRNEQFFGPGTRLTVL.

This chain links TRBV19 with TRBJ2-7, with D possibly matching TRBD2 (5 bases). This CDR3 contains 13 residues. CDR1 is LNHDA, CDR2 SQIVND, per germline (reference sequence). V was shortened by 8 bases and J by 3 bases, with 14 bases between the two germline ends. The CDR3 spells CASRRTQSYEQYF. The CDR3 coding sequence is TGTGCCAGTCGCCGGACTCAGAGCTACGAGCAGTACTTC.

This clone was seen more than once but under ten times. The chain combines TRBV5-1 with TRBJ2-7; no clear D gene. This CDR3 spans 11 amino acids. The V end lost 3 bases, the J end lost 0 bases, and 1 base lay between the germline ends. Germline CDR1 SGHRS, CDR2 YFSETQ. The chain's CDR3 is CASSSSYEQYF. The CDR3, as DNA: TGCGCCAGCAGCTCCTCCTACGAGCAGTACTTC.

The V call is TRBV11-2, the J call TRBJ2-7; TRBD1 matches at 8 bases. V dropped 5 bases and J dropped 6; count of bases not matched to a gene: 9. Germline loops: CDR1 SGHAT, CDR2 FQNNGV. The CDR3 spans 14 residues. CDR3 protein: CASSGNRGTFEQYF. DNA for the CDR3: TGTGCCAGCAGCGGGAACAGGGGGACGTTCGAGCAGTACTTC.

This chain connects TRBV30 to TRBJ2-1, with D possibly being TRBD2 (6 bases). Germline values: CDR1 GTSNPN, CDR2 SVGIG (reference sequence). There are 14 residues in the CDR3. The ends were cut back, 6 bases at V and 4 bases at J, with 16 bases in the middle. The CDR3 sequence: CACRVSLAYNEQFF. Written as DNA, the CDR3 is TGTGCCTGTAGAGTTTCCCTAGCGTACAATGAGCAGTTCTTC.

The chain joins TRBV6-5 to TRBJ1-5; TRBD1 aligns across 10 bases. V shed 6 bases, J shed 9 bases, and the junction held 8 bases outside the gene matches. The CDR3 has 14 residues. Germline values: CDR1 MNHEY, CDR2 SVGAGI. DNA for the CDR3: TGTGCCAGCAGCAGCGACAGGGGGCGTCTGCCCCAGCATTTT. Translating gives CASSSDRGRLPQHF.

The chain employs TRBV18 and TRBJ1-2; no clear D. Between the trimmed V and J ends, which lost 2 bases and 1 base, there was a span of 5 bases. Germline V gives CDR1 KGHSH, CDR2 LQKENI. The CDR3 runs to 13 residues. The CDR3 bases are TGTGCCAGCTCACCAAGCATTAACTATGGCTACACCTTC. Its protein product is CASSPSINYGYTF.

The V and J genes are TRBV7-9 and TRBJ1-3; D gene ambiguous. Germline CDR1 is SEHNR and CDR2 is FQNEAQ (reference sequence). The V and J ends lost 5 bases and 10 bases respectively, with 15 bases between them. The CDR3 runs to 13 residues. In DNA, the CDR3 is TGTGCCAGCAGCCCTCGCGGAATTTTAACCATATATTTT. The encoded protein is CASSPRGILTIYF.

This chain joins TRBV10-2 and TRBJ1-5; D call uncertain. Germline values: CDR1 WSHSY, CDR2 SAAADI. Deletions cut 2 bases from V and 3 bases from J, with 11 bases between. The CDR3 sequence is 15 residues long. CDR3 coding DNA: TGCGCCAGCAGTGAGAGAAAGGGTATCAATCAGCCCCAGCATTTT. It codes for CASSERKGINQPQHF.

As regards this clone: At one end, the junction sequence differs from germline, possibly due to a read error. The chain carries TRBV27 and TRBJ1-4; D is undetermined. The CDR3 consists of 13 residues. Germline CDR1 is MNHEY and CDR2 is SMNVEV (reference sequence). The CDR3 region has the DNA TGTGCCAGCGGTTTTCGGACTAATGAAAAACTGTTTTTT. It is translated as CASGFRTNEKLFF.

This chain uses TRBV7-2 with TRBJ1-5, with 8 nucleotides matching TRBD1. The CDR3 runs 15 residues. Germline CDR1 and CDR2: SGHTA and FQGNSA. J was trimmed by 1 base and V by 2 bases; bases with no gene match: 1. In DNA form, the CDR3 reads TGTGCCAGCAGCTTACAGGGGGCAAGCAATCAGCCCCAGCATTTT. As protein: CASSLQGASNQPQHF.

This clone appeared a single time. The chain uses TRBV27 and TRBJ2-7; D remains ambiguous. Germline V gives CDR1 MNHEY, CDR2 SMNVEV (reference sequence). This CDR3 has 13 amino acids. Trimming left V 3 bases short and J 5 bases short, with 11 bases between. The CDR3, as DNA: TGTGCCAGCAGTTTCGCCCAGGTTCACGAGCAGTACTTC. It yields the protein CASSFAQVHEQYF.

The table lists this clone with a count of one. This chain's CDR3 is CASSSAPRDRGAFF. The CDR3 bases are TGTGCCAGCAGCTCGGCACCCAGGGACCGAGGCGCTTTCTTT. V gene TRBV7-2 combines with J gene TRBJ1-1; a possible D gene is TRBD1 (5 bases). CDR3 length: 14 residues. With 4 bases removed from V and 11 bases from J, the gap between germline ends came to 20 bases. The germline gives CDR1 SGHTA, CDR2 FQGNSA.

The CDR3 sequence is CASSLGRGGNNEQFF. Written as DNA, the CDR3 is TGCGCCAGCAGCTTGGGCAGGGGCGGGAACAATGAGCAGTTCTTC. This chain uses TRBV5-1 with TRBJ2-1; D is tentatively TRBD1 or TRBD2 (6 bases each). The CDR3 runs to 15 residues. V was clipped by 0 bases and J by 5 bases, with 12 bases between them. Germline lookup yields CDR1 SGHRS and CDR2 YFSETQ.

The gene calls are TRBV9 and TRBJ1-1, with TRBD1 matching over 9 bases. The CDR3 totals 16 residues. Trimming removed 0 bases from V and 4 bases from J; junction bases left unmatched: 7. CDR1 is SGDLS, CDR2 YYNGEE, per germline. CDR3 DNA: TGTGCCAGCAGCGTAGATGCGGGACAGGGCCCCACTGAAGCTTTCTTT. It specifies CASSVDAGQGPTEAFF.